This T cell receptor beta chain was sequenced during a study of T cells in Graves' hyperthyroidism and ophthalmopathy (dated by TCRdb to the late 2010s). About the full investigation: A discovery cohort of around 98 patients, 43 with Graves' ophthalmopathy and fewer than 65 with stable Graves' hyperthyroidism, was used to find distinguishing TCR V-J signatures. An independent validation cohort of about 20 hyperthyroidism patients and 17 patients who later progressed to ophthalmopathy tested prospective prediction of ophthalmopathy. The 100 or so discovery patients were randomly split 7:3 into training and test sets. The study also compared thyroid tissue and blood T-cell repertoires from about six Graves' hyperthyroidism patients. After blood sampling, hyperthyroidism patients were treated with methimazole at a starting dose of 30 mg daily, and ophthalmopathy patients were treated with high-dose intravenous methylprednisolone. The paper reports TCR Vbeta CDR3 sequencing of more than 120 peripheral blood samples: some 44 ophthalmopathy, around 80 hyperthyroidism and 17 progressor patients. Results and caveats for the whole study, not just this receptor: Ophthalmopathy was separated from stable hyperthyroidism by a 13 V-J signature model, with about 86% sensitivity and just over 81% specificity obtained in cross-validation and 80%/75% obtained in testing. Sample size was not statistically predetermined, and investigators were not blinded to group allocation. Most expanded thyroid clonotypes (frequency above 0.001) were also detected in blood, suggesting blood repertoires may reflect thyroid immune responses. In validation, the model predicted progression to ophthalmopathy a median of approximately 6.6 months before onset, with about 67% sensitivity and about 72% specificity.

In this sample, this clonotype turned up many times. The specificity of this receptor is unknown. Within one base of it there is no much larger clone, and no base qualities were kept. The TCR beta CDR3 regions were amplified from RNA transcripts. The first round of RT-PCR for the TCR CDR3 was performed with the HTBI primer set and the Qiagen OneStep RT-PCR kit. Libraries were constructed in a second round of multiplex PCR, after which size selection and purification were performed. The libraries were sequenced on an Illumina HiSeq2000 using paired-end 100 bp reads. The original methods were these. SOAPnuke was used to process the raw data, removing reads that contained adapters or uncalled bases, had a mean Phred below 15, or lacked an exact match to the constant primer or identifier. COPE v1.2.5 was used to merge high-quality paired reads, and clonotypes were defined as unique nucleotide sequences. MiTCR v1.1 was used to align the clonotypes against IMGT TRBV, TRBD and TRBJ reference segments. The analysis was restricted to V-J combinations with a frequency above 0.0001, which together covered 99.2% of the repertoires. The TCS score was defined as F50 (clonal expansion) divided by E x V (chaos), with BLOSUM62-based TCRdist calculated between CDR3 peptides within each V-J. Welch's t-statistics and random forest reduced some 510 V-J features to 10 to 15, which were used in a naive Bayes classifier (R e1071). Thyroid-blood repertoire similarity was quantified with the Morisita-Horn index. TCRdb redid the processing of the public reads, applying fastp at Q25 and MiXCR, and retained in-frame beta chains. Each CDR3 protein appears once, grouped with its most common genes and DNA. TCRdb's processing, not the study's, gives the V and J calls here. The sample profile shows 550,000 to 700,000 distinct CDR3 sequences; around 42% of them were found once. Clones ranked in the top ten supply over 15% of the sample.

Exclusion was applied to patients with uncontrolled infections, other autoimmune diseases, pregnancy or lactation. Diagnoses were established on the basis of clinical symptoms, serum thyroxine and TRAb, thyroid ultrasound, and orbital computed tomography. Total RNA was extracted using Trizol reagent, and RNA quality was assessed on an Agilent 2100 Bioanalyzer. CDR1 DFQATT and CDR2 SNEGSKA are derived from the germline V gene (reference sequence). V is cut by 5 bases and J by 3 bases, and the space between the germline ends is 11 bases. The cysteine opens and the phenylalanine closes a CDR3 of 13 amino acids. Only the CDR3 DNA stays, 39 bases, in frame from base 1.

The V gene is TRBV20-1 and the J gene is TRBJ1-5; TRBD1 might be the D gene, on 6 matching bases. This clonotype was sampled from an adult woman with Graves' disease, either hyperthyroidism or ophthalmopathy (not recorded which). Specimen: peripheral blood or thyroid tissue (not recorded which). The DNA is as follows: TGCAGTGCTGAACAGGGTCTCAATCAGCCCCAGCATTTT. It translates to CSAEQGLNQPQHF.